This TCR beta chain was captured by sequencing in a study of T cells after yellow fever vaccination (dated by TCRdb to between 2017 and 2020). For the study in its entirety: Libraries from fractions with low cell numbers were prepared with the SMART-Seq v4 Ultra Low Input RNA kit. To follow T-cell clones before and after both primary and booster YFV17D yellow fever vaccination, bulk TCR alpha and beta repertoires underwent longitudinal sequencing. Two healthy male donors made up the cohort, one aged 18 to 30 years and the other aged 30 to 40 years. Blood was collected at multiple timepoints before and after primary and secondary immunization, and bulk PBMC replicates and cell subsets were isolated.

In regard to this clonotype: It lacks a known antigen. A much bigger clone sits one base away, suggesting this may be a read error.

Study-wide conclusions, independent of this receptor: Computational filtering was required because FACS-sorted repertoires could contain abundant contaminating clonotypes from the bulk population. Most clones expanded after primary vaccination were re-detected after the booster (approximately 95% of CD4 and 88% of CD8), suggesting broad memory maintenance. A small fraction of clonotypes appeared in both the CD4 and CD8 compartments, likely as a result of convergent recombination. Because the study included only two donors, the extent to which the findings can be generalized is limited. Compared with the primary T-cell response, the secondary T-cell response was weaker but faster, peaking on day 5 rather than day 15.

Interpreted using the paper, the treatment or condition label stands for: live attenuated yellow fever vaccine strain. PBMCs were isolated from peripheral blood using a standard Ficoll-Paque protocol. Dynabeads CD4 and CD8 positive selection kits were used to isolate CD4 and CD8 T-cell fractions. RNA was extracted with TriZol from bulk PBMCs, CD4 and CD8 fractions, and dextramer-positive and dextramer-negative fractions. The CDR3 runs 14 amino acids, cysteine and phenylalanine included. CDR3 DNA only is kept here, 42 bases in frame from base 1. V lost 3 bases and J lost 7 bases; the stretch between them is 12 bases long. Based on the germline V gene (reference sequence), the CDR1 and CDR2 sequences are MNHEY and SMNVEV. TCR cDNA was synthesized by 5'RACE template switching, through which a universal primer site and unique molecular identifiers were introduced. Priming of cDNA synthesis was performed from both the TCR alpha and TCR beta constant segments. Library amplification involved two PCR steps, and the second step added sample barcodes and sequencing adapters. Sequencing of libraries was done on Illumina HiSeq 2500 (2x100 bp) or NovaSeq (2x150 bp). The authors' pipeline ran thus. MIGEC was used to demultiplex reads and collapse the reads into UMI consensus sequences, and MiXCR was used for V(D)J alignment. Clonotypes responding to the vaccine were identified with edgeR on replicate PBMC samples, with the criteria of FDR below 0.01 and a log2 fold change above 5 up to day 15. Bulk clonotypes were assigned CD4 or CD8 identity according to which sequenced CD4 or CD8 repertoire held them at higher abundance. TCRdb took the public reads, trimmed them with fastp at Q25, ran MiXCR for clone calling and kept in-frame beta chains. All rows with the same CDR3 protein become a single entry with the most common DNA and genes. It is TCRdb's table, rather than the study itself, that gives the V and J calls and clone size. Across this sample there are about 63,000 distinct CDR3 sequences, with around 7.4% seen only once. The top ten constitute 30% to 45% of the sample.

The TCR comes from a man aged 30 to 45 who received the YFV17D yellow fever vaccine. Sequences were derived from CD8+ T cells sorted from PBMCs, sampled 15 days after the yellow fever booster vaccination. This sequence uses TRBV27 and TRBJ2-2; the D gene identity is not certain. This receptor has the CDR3 CASSFGVLVGELFF. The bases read TGTGCCAGCAGTTTTGGAGTTCTCGTCGGGGAGCTGTTTTTT.